The clone carrying this TCR beta chain has a count of ten or more. Its antigen is not identified. Construction of the TCRbeta library involved unique molecular identifiers. TCRdb re-derived calls from the PCR reads in MiXCR, one entry per CDR3 protein. This sample has about 77,000 distinct CDR3 sequences; less than 20% occur once, and the top ten carry approximately 55%. Germline assignment: CDR1 SGHNT and CDR2 YENEEA. This CDR3 contains 13 residues. Deletions cut 11 bases from V and 2 bases from J, with 14 bases between. This entry belongs to a study of T-cell reconstitution after alpha-beta-depleted transplantation in children. Study findings and constraints: The authors attributed T-cell counts and diversity one year after transplant mostly to newly produced T cells.

The chain joins TRBV11-3 to TRBJ2-3, with D possibly called TRBD1 or TRBD2 (5 bases each). The source of this sequence is a male patient between 2 and 15 years old who had a stem cell transplant for acute lymphoblastic leukemia, so the T cells may come from the graft donor. Sequences were derived from PBMCs, mostly from graft donor cells, sampled 360 days after TCRalphabeta/CD19-depleted stem cell transplant. For the CDR3, the DNA is TGTGCCCTCGGAGGCAGGGCCACAGATACGCAGTATTTT. Encoded protein: CALGGRATDTQYF.